This record concerns one T cell receptor (beta chain) sequence. The CDR3 sequence is 15 residues long. These data originate in a study of cytomegalovirus exposure and HLA in healthy donors. PCR primers comprised 60 Vbeta and 13 Jbeta primers. TCRdb's copy holds only in-frame clones and misses some; the assay was immunoSEQ multiplex PCR. Of about 200,000 clones listed, about four fifths are singletons. The TCR originated in a man aged 30-40 years in good health and CMV-seronegative. V is TRBV21-1 and J is TRBJ2-3; TRBD2, as called in the table, went unchecked against the DNA. TRBV21-1 is a pseudogene. The source material was PBMCs. CDR3 amino acids: CATPGGPIGTDTQYF. The CDR3 DNA follows: TGTGCCACTCCCGGGGGGCCGATCGGCACAGATACGCAGTATTTT.